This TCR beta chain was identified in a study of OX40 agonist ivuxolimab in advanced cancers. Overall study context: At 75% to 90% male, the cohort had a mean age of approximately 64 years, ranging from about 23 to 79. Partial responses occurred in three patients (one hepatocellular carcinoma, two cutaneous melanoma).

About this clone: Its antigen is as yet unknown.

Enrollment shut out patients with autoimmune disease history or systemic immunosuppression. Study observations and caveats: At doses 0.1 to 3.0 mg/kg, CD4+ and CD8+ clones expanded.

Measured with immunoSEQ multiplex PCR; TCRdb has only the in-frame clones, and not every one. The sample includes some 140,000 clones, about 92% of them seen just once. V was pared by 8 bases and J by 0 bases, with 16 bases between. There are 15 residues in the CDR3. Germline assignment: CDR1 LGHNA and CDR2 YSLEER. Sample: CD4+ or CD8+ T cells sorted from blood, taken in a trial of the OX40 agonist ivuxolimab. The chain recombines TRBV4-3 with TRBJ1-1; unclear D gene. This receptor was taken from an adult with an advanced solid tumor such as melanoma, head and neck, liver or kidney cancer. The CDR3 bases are TGCGCCAGCGGGTATACGTGGGAAATGAACACTGAAGCTTTCTTT. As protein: CASGYTWEMNTEAFF.